This entry lists 30 T cell receptor beta chains sequenced from one sample in a study of blood T cell repertoires in COVID-19. The protocol was immunoSEQ multiplex PCR, while the TCRdb copy is restricted to in-frame clones and leaves out a portion. The sample lists around 52,000 clones; roughly 82% were seen once. The specimen sequenced was peripheral blood. Every receptor here comes from a woman of 80 years or more with acute or convalescent COVID-19.

This chain uses TRBV6-5 with TRBJ2-7; no firm D call. CDR1 and CDR2 (germline): MNHEY, SVGAGI. This CDR3 contains 13 residues. V was clipped by 2 bases and J by 7 bases, with 12 bases between them. The CDR3 loop is CASSYPSSGEQYF. The CDR3 bases are TGTGCCAGCAGTTACCCATCTTCGGGTGAGCAGTACTTC.

V usage is TRBV29-1 and J usage is TRBJ2-3; D possibly corresponds to TRBD2 (6 bases). V lost 3 bases and J lost 2, with 12 bases in between. The germline V gene has CDR1 SQVTM and CDR2 ANQGSEA. The CDR3 extends over 14 amino acids. CDR3 loop: CSVDGGDHTDTQYF. As DNA, the CDR3 is TGCAGCGTTGATGGAGGGGACCACACAGATACGCAGTATTTT.

The J gene is TRBJ1-5, the V gene TRBV27; TRBD1 is a possible D gene (5 bases). CDR3 length: 19 residues. Trimming pared 3 bases from V and 2 bases from J, leaving 23 bases between. Germline V CDR1 and CDR2: MNHEY, SMNVEV (reference sequence). In DNA, the CDR3 is TGTGCCAGCAGTTTCAGGGTCAACTTTAGGGACTGTGGCAATCAGCCCCAGCATTTT. It translates to CASSFRVNFRDCGNQPQHF.

The CDR3 DNA sequence: TGTGCCAGCAGGCTACAGGGGATGGGAGACGAGCAGTACTTC. As protein: CASRLQGMGDEQYF. This sequence joins TRBV6-5 and TRBJ2-7, with 7 nucleotides matching TRBD1. CDR1 is MNHEY, CDR2 SVGAGI, per germline. The ends lost 6 bases at V and 5 bases at J; junction bases unmatched: 10. This CDR3 contains 14 residues.

V and J are TRBV4-1 and TRBJ2-1; D is possibly TRBD2 (6 bases). The CDR3 is 15 residues long. Germline V gives CDR1 MGHRA, CDR2 YSYEKL. Trimming took 1 base from V and 3 from J, leaving 10 bases between them. CDR3 sequence (DNA): TGCGCCAGCAGCCAAGGACGCGGGAACTACAATGAGCAGTTCTTC. It codes for CASSQGRGNYNEQFF.

The chain uses TRBV28 and TRBJ2-3, with 10 bases lining up with TRBD2. V lost 1 base and J lost 3; bases outside the gene matches: 4. This CDR3 is 16 amino acids long. CDR1 and CDR2 (germline): MDHEN, SYDVKM. CDR3 region: CASSLSSGGRTDTQYF. The CDR3 nucleotides read TGTGCCAGCAGTTTATCTAGCGGGGGTCGAACAGATACGCAGTATTTT. Full variable domain (remainder filled in from reference TRBV28 and TRBJ2-3): DVKVTQSSRYLVKRTGEKVFLECVQDMDHENMFWYRQDPGLGLRLIYFSYDVKMKEKGDIPEGYSVSREKKERFSLILESASTNQTSMYLCASSLSSGGRTDTQYFGPGTRLTVL.

This clone has only one observation. The rearrangement joins TRBV29-1 to TRBJ1-2; TRBD1 aligns across 9 bases. Trimming took 5 bases from V and 3 from J; bases not matched to a gene: 1. CDR3 size: 12 residues. In germline, CDR1 is SQVTM, CDR2 ANQGSEA. The CDR3 protein is CSVRTGDYGYTF. DNA for the CDR3: TGCAGCGTTCGGACAGGGGACTATGGCTACACCTTC.

The V gene is TRBV11-2, the J gene TRBJ1-2; 9 nucleotides line up with TRBD1. The CDR3 is made up of 12 amino acids. The junction had 4 bases not matched to a gene; V was cut back by 5 bases and J by 9 bases. Germline V gene data show CDR1 as SGHAT and CDR2 as FQNNGV. The DNA for the CDR3 is TGTGCCAGCAGCCAGGACAGGGGAAGCTACACCTTC. As protein: CASSQDRGSYTF.

The rearrangement uses TRBV11-2 and TRBJ1-4; 9 bases are a match to TRBD1. The CDR3 is 15 residues long. Germline values: CDR1 SGHAT, CDR2 FQNNGV. The trim removed 1 base at V and 7 bases at J, leaving 4 bases unmatched. The CDR3 nucleotides read TGTGCCAGCAGCTTAGCCGGGACAGGGAGTGAAAAACTGTTTTTT. Translation: CASSLAGTGSEKLFF.

This rearrangement joins TRBV2 to TRBJ2-1, with 8 bases matching TRBD2. The V and J ends lost 1 base and 6 bases, in that order; junction bases with no gene match: 5. CDR3 length equals 15 residues. In germline, CDR1 is SNHLY, CDR2 FYNNEI. CDR3 loop: CASSEERGRSNEQFF. For the CDR3, the DNA is TGTGCCAGCAGTGAAGAGCGGGGGAGGTCCAATGAGCAGTTCTTC.

This clone occurred once. The rearrangement joins TRBV24-1 to TRBJ2-1; TRBD2 agrees at 14 bases. From germline, CDR1 is KGHDR and CDR2 SFDVKD. Losses at the gene ends were 3 bases for V and 8 bases for J; bases not matched to a gene: 2. This CDR3 spans 15 amino acids. In DNA, the CDR3 is TGTGCCACCAGTGATGGACTAGCGGGAGGCTATGAGCAGTTCTTC. Its translation: CATSDGLAGGYEQFF.

This clone has a handful of counts. The chain recombines TRBV19 with TRBJ1-5; unclear D gene. The V gene lost 5 bases and the J gene lost 1 base, with 12 bases spanning the gap. The length of the CDR3 is 15 residues. Germline V gene lookup returns CDR1 LNHDA and CDR2 SQIVND (reference sequence). In nucleotides, the CDR3 is TGTGCCAGTAGTGCGGGTCTGAGGAGCAATCAGCCCCAGCATTTT. It translates to CASSAGLRSNQPQHF.

The V gene is TRBV4-1, the J gene TRBJ2-5; 9 positions agree with TRBD2. V shed 4 bases and J 7 bases; nucleotides not matched to a gene: 16. The CDR3 is made up of 17 amino acids. The germline V gene encodes CDR1 MGHRA and CDR2 YSYEKL. This CDR3 is CASSPSLGGAGGVTQYF. The CDR3 nucleotides are TGCGCCAGCAGCCCCTCTTTAGGTGGGGCGGGGGGGGTGACCCAGTACTTC.

V gene TRBV5-1 combines with J gene TRBJ2-7; TRBD1 is a possible D gene (6 bases). The germline gives CDR1 SGHRS, CDR2 YFSETQ. There are 15 residues in the CDR3. The germline V and J ends were trimmed by 4 bases and 2 bases, with 16 bases remaining between them. The CDR3 coding sequence is TGCGCCAGCAGCCAGTTGGAACAGGGCGCCTACGAGCAGTACTTC. This translates into CASSQLEQGAYEQYF.

CDR3 residues: CASSAGLAGRQETQYF. The CDR3 nucleotides read TGTGCCAGCAGCGCCGGACTAGCGGGACGCCAAGAGACCCAGTACTTC. This sequence joins TRBV9 and TRBJ2-5; TRBD2 matches at 12 bases. This CDR3 is built from 16 residues. Germline CDR1 reads SGDLS; CDR2 reads YYNGEE. Trimming at V came to 3 bases and at J to 1 base, leaving 4 bases not matched to a gene.

The rearrangement links TRBV5-4 to TRBJ2-5; D gene ambiguous. Germline CDR1 SGHNT, CDR2 YYREEE (reference sequence). V was trimmed by 0 bases and J by 5 bases, leaving 5 bases between them. The CDR3 has 12 residues. CDR3 sequence reads: CASSLALETQYF. CDR3 nucleotide sequence: TGTGCCAGCAGCTTGGCCTTGGAGACCCAGTACTTC.

The J gene is TRBJ1-1, the V gene TRBV28; tentatively, D is TRBD1 (5 bases). The germline gives CDR1 MDHEN, CDR2 SYDVKM. V was clipped by 1 base and J by 9 bases, with 18 bases between them. The CDR3 is made up of 15 amino acids. In DNA form, the CDR3 reads TGTGCCAGCAGTTTATTGGGGGAGGGGACGCCCAAAGCTTTCTTT. Amino acids: CASSLLGEGTPKAFF.

This chain connects TRBV19 to TRBJ2-1, with 8 bases fitting TRBD2. Germline lookup yields CDR1 LNHDA and CDR2 SQIVND (reference sequence). The CDR3 is 16 residues long. J gave up 5 bases and V 6 bases, and 12 bases lay outside the gene matches. CDR3 loop: CASRRRASGQDNEQFF. The DNA of the CDR3 is TGTGCCAGTAGGAGGAGGGCTAGCGGGCAAGACAATGAGCAGTTCTTC.

This CDR3 is CASSLIGVLETQYF. CDR3 DNA: TGTGCCAGCAGCTTAATAGGGGTACTGGAGACCCAGTACTTC. The V gene is TRBV7-2, the J gene TRBJ2-5, with D tentatively TRBD1 (5 bases). This CDR3 region has 14 residues. V lost 2 bases, J lost 5 bases, and 12 bases lay in between. Germline CDR1 and CDR2: SGHTA and FQGNSA.

This chain joins TRBV4-2 and TRBJ2-1; D possibly corresponds to TRBD2 (5 bases). The ends were cut back, 6 bases at V and 2 bases at J, with 14 bases in the middle. The CDR3 has 15 amino acids. Looked up from germline, CDR1 is LGHNA and CDR2 is YNFKEQ. CDR3 loop: CASSREMSPYNEQFF. CDR3 DNA: TGTGCCAGCAGTCGGGAAATGTCCCCCTACAATGAGCAGTTCTTC.

This sequence joins TRBV19 and TRBJ2-1; TRBD2 aligns across 12 bases. J was trimmed by 9 bases and V by 4 bases; bases with no gene match: 4. The CDR3 runs 14 residues. The germline CDR1 and CDR2 sequences are LNHDA and SQIVND (reference sequence). The CDR3 nucleotides read TGTGCCAGTAGTACAGGACTAGCGGGAAGTGAGCAGTTCTTC. Amino acids: CASSTGLAGSEQFF.

The chain carries TRBV7-9 and TRBJ2-3, with 15 bases matching TRBD2. The CDR3 has 17 amino acids. Looked up from germline, CDR1 is SEHNR and CDR2 is FQNEAQ (reference sequence). Trimming at V came to 5 bases and at J to 3 bases, leaving 6 bases not matched to a gene. CDR3 DNA: TGTGCCAGCAGCCCGCGGACTAGCGGGGGGGCAACAGATACGCAGTATTTT. Translated: CASSPRTSGGATDTQYF.

This chain joins TRBV5-4 and TRBJ1-3, with D maybe TRBD1 (5 bases). The CDR3 loop spans 15 amino acids. Germline CDR1 is SGHNT and CDR2 is YYREEE (reference sequence). V was pared by 0 bases and J by 4 bases, with 11 bases between. The DNA for the CDR3 is TGTGCCAGCAGCTTGGAAGGGGCGCGGGGAAACACCATATATTTT. This codes for CASSLEGARGNTIYF.

This chain links TRBV7-3 with TRBJ2-3, with 10 bases identical to TRBD2. The CDR3 runs 15 residues. The ends lost 5 bases at V and 2 bases at J; junction bases unmatched: 4. Per germline, CDR1 SGHTA and CDR2 FQGTGA. The CDR3, as DNA: TGTGCCAGCAGCCGGACTAGCGGACTCACAGATACGCAGTATTTT. This translates into CASSRTSGLTDTQYF.

The chain combines TRBV6-5 with TRBJ1-1; 11 nucleotides match TRBD1. With V trimmed by 6 bases and J by 4 bases, 7 bases remained unmatched. Germline CDR1 MNHEY, CDR2 SVGAGI. The length of the CDR3 is 15 residues. This CDR3 is CASRTTGTGGTEAFF. CDR3 coding DNA: TGTGCCAGCAGAACTACCGGGACAGGGGGCACTGAAGCTTTCTTT.

V and J are TRBV6-5 and TRBJ1-5; D unclear. The CDR3 loop spans 15 amino acids. Trimming removed 7 bases at V and 0 bases at J, with 13 bases between. Looked up from germline, CDR1 is MNHEY and CDR2 is SVGAGI. CDR3 DNA sequence: TGTGCCAGCAATGTCGAGATTTATAGCAATCAGCCCCAGCATTTT. Translation: CASNVEIYSNQPQHF.

The chain has TRBV5-1 and TRBJ1-1; tentatively, D is TRBD1 (5 bases). CDR1 SGHRS and CDR2 YFSETQ come from the germline V gene. CDR3 size: 14 residues. The V and J ends lost 4 bases and 1 base respectively, with 11 bases between them. The CDR3 sequence: CASSPETANTEAFF. The CDR3 DNA is TGCGCCAGCAGCCCGGAGACAGCGAACACTGAAGCTTTCTTT.

The chain recombines TRBV27 with TRBJ2-1; 10 positions match TRBD2. The CDR3 has 14 residues. Germline V gene data show CDR1 as MNHEY and CDR2 as SMNVEV (reference sequence). V gave up 10 bases and J gave up 1 base; unmatched junction bases: 4. The CDR3 DNA reads as TGTGCCACCTCGGGACTAGCGTCCTACAATGAGCAGTTCTTC. It encodes CATSGLASYNEQFF.

The rearrangement uses TRBV11-2 and TRBJ2-4, with 7 bases identical to TRBD1. The germline V gene has CDR1 SGHAT and CDR2 FQNNGV. This CDR3 contains 17 residues. Losses at the gene ends were 5 bases for V and 0 bases for J; bases not matched to a gene: 10. CDR3 residues: CASSPRGTVLAKNIQYF. In DNA form, the CDR3 reads TGTGCCAGCAGCCCCCGAGGGACAGTCTTAGCCAAAAACATTCAGTACTTC.

The chain recombines TRBV18 with TRBJ2-5; TRBD1 might be the D (6 bases). Germline V CDR1 and CDR2: KGHSH, LQKENI. V lost 6 bases and J lost 2, with 10 bases in between. CDR3 length: 13 amino acids. For the CDR3, the DNA is TGTGCCAGCTCCCGGACAGATCAAGAGACCCAGTACTTC. It translates to CASSRTDQETQYF.